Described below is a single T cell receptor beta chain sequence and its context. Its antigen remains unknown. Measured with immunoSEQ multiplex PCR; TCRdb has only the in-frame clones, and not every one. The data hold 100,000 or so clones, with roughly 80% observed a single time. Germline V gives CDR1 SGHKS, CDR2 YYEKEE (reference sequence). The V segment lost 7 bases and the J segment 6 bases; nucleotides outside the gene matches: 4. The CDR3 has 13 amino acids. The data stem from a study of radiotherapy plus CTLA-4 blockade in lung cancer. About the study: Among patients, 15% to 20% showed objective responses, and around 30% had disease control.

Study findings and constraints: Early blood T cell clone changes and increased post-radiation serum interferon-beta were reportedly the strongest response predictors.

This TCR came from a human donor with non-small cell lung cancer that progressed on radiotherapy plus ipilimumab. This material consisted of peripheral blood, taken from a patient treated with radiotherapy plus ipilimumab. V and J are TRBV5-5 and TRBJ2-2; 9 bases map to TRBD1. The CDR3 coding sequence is TGTGCCAGCGGGGGGACAGGGCCCGGGGAGCTGTTTTTT. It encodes CASGGTGPGELFF.